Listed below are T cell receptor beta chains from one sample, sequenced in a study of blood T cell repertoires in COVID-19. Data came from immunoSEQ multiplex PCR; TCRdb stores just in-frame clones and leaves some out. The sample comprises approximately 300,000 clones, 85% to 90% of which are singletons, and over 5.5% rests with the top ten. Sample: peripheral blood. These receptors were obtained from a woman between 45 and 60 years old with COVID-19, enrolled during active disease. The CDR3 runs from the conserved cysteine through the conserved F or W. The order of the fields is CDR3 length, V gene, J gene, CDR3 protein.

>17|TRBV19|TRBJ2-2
CASSFPGSPNSTGELFF
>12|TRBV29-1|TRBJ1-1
CSGRQGSTEAFF
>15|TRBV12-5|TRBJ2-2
CASGFRDGRPGELFF
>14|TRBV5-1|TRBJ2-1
CASSLGQGVNEQFF
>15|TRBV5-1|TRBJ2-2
CASSLAGVNTGELFF
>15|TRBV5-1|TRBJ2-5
CASRASGRSEETQYF
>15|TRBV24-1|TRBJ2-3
CATSVGGASTDTQYF
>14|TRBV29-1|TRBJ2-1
CSVDSGRARNEQFF
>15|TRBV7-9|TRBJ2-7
CASSLAQQSSYEQYF
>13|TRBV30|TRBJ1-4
CACQGDEGEKLFF
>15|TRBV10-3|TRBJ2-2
CAIESDTSGTGELFF
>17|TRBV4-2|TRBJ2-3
CASSQTTTGSVTDTQYF
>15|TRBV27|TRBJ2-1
CASTGRGSSYNEQFF
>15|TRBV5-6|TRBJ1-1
CASSPGGQGVSEAFF
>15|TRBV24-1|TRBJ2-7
CATSPGDRAKNEQYF
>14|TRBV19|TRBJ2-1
CASIGGARVGEQFF
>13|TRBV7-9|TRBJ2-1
CASSFGTYNEQFF
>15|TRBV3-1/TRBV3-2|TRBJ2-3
CASSLRDSGRDTQYF